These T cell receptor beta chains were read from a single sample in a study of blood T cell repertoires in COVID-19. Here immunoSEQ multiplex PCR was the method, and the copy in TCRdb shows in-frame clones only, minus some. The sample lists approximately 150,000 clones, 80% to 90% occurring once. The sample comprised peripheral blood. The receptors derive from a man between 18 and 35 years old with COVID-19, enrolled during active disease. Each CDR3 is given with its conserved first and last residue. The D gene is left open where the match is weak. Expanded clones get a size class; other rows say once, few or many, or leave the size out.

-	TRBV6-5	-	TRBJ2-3	CASADRGTDTQYF	TGTGCCAGTGCGGACAGAGGCACAGATACGCAGTATTTT
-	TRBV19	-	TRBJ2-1	CASSIIGRTYSNEQFF	TGTGCCAGTAGTATCATTGGACGGACTTACTCCAATGAGCAGTTCTTC
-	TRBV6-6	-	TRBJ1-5	CASSYPDRQPQHF	TGTGCCAGCAGTTACCCGGACAGACAGCCCCAGCATTTT
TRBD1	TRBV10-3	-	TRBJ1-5	CATTQGGSNQPQHF	TGTGCCACCACACAGGGGGGGAGCAATCAGCCCCAGCATTTT
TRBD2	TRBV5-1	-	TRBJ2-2	CASSLDGGDTGELFF	TGCGCCAGCAGCTTGGACGGGGGGGACACCGGGGAGCTGTTTTTT
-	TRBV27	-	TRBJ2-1	CASITQGNEQFF	TGTGCCAGCATCACCCAGGGCAATGAGCAGTTCTTC
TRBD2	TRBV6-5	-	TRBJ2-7	CASRLAGGPNEQYF	TGTGCCAGCCGCCTAGCGGGAGGGCCCAACGAGCAGTACTTC
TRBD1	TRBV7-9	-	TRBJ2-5	CASSLKDREETQYF	TGTGCCAGCAGCTTAAAGGACAGGGAGGAGACCCAGTACTTC
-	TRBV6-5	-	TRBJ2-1	CASSLEVGSTNEQFF	TGTGCCAGCAGTTTGGAGGTTGGCTCTACGAATGAGCAGTTCTTC
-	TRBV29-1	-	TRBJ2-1	CSVDEAQTGYNEQFF	TGCAGCGTTGATGAGGCGCAGACAGGTTACAATGAGCAGTTCTTC
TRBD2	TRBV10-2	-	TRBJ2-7	CASSDLAGGGEQYF	TGCGCCAGCAGTGATCTAGCGGGAGGGGGTGAGCAGTACTTC
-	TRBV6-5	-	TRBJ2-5	CASSYGRETQYF	TGTGCCAGCAGTTACGGTCGGGAGACCCAGTACTTC
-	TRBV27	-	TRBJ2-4	CASSRTIQAIQYF	TGTGCCAGCAGTAGGACTATACAGGCCATTCAGTACTTC
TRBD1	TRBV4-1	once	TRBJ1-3	CASSLPDRGYSGNTIYF	TGCGCCAGCAGCTTGCCGGACAGGGGGTACTCTGGAAACACCATATATTTT
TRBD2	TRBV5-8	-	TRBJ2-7	CASSLYRGGGGESYEQYF	TGTGCCAGCAGCTTATACCGGGGCGGCGGGGGAGAATCCTACGAGCAGTACTTC
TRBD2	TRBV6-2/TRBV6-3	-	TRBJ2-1	CASSSIAGVGHNEQFF	TGTGCCAGCAGTTCCATAGCGGGAGTAGGGCACAATGAGCAGTTCTTC
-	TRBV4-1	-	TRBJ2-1	CASTQVDILSYNEQFF	TGCGCCAGCACCCAGGTGGACATTCTCTCCTACAATGAGCAGTTCTTC
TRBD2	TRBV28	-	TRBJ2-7	CASSSPSAGGAYEQYF	TGTGCCAGCAGTTCCCCTTCAGCGGGAGGGGCCTACGAGCAGTACTTC
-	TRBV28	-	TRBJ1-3	CASRSRGSGAVSGNTIYF	TGTGCCAGCAGAAGCAGGGGATCAGGGGCTGTCTCTGGAAACACCATATATTTT
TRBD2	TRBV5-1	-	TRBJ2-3	CASSSQLAGGTDTQYF	TGCGCCAGCAGCTCGCAACTAGCGGGAGGCACAGATACGCAGTATTTT
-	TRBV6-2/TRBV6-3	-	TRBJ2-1	CASSSTGGLYNEQFF	TGTGCCAGCAGTTCCACAGGGGGACTATACAATGAGCAGTTCTTC
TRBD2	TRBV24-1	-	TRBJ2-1	CATSPRWTSGRNEQFF	TGTGCCACCAGTCCCCGCTGGACTAGCGGGAGGAATGAGCAGTTCTTC
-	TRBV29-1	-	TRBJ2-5	CSTVGRGTGVGETQYF	TGCAGCACCGTTGGCCGGGGTACGGGAGTAGGGGAGACCCAGTACTTC
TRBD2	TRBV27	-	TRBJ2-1	CASTPGLAKFNEQFF	TGTGCCAGCACTCCGGGACTAGCCAAGTTCAATGAGCAGTTCTTC
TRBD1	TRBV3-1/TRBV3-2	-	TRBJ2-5	CASSQGPTGLETQYF	TGTGCCAGCAGCCAAGGACCGACAGGGCTGGAGACCCAGTACTTC
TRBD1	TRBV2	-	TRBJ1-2	CASSVFPRDRGKGYGYTF	TGTGCCAGCAGTGTCTTTCCTAGGGACAGGGGAAAGGGCTATGGCTACACCTTC
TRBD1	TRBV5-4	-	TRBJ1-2	CASSRGQGNLLYGYTF	TGTGCCAGCAGTAGGGGACAGGGAAACCTGCTCTATGGCTACACCTTC
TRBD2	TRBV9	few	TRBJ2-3	CASSTRLAGDQSFTDTQYF	TGTGCCAGCAGCACTAGACTAGCGGGAGACCAATCCTTCACAGATACGCAGTATTTT
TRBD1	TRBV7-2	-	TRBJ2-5	CASSLQGAGETQYF	TGTGCCAGCAGCTTGCAGGGGGCTGGGGAGACCCAGTACTTC
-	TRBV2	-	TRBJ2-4	CASSAGQLIAKNIQYF	TGTGCCAGCAGCGCGGGACAGCTAATAGCCAAAAACATTCAGTACTTC
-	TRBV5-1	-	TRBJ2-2	CASSFSGGGPEGSF	TGCGCCAGCAGCTTCAGTGGGGGAGGCCCTGAGGGAAGTTTT
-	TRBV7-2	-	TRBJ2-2	CASSHLRYTGELFF	TGTGCCAGCAGCCATCTCCGGTACACCGGGGAGCTGTTTTTT
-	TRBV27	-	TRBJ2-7	CASSLTGPSSSYEQYF	TGTGCCAGCAGTTTAACAGGACCGAGCTCCTCCTACGAGCAGTACTTC
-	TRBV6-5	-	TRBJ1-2	CASSYSSTDIYGYTF	TGTGCCAGCAGTTACTCGTCTACCGATATCTATGGCTACACCTTC
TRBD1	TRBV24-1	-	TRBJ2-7	CATSDRTGRSYEQYF	TGTGCCACCAGTGATCGGACAGGGAGATCCTACGAGCAGTACTTC
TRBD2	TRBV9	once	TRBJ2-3	CASSHPSGTGPSTDTQYF	TGTGCCAGCAGCCACCCGAGCGGGACTGGCCCTAGCACAGATACGCAGTATTTT
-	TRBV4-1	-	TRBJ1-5	CASSRALYSNQPQHF	TGCGCCAGCAGCCGAGCATTATATAGCAATCAGCCCCAGCATTTT
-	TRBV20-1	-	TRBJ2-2	CSASTGTGELFF	TGCAGTGCTAGTACAGGGACCGGGGAGCTGTTTTTT
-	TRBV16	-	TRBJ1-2	CASSPYLTVNYGYTF	TGTGCCAGCAGCCCCTATTTGACAGTAAACTATGGCTACACCTTC
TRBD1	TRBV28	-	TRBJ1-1	CASSLSPGQGSEAFF	TGTGCCAGCAGTCTCTCTCCGGGACAGGGGTCTGAAGCTTTCTTT
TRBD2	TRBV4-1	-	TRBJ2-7	CASSQEVASGSYEQYF	TGCGCCAGCAGCCAAGAGGTGGCTAGCGGCTCCTACGAGCAGTACTTC
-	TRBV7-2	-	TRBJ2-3	CASSLVGAGTDTQYF	TGTGCCAGCAGCTTAGTAGGGGCGGGCACAGATACGCAGTATTTT
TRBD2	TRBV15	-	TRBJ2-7	CATSREGLASYEQYF	TGTGCCACCAGCAGAGAAGGACTAGCTAGCTACGAGCAGTACTTC
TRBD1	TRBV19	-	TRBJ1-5	CASSPRGGFSQPQHF	TGTGCCAGTAGTCCACGAGGGGGCTTCTCCCAGCCCCAGCATTTT
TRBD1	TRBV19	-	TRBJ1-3	CASSPSRDRGGNTIYF	TGTGCCAGTAGTCCGAGCCGGGACAGGGGTGGAAACACCATATATTTT
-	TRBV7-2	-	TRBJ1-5	CASSRTALSGNQPQHF	TGTGCCAGCAGCCGGACAGCCCTGTCGGGCAATCAGCCCCAGCATTTT
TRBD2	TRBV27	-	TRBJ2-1	CARPRLELYGSGSDDEQFF	TGTGCCAGGCCACGCTTGGAGCTGTATGGGAGCGGGAGTGACGATGAGCAGTTCTTC
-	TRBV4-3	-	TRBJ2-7	CASSQATGLSYEQYF	TGCGCCAGCAGCCAAGCAACAGGGCTCTCCTACGAGCAGTACTTC
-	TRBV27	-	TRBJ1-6	CASSLPGSDYPLHF	TGTGCCAGCAGTCTCCCAGGGTCGGATTACCCCCTCCACTTT
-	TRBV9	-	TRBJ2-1	CASSVEQSYNEQFF	TGTGCCAGCAGCGTAGAACAGAGCTACAATGAGCAGTTCTTC
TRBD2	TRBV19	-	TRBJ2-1	CASSIRASGSPEQFF	TGTGCCAGTAGTATACGGGCTAGCGGGAGTCCTGAGCAGTTCTTC